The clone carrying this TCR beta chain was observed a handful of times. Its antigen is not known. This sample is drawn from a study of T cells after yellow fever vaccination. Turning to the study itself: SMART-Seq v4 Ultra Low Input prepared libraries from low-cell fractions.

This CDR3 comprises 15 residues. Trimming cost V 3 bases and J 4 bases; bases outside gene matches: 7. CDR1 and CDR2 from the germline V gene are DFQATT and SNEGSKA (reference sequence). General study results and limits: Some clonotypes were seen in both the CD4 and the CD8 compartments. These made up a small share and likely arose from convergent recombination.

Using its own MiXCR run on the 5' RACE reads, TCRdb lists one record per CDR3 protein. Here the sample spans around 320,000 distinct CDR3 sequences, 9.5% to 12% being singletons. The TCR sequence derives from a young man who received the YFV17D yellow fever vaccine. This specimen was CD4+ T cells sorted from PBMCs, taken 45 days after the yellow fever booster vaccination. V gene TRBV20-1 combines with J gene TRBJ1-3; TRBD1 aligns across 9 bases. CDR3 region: CSASRPGTGGNTIYF. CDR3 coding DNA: TGCAGTGCTAGTAGACCCGGGACAGGGGGAAACACCATATATTTT.